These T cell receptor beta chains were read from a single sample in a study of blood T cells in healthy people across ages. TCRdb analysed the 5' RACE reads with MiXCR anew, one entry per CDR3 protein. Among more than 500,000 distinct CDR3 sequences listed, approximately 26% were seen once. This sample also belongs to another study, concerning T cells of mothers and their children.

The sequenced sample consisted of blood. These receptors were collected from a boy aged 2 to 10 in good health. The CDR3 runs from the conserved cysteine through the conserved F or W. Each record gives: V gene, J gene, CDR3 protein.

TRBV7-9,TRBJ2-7,CASSRDRSRAYEQYF
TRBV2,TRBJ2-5,CASSEFWVTRGETQYF
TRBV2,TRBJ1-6,CASSEGALLRSPLHF
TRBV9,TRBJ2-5,CASSVAQAIETQYF
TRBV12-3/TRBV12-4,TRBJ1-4,CASTSYFAGHNEKLFF
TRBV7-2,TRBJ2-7,CASSLSSYEQYF
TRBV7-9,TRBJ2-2,CASSLPGGGMNTGELFF
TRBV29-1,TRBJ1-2,CSVESGGYTF
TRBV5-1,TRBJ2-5,CASWTGPSSQETQYF
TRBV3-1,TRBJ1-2,CASSPWVDYGYTF
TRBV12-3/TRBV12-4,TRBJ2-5,CASQGQRNQETQYF
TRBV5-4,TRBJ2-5,CASSWASGTDLETQYF
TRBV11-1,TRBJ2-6,CASSFLRDSGANVLTF
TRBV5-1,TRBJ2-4,CASSGDSRENIQYF
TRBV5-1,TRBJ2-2,CASSEEGLRNTGELFF
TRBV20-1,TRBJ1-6,CSVRPGSAYNSPLHF
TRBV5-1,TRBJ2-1,CASSSRERSYNEQFF
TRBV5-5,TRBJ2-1,CAGGAVWGYNEQFF
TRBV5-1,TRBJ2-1,CASSASESSYNEQFF
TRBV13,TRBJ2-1,CASSNMDYPTYNEQFF
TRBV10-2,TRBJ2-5,CASSVAQETQYF
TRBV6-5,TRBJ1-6,CASSYSTGIDSSYNSPLHF
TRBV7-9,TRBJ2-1,CASSLALEREGLYNEQFF
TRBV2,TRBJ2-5,CASSDWGAYEETQYF
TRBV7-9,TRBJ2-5,CAWGAGGETQYF
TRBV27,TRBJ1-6,CASSLWGPGLMYSPLHF